This TCR beta chain was profiled in a study of blood T cell repertoires in COVID-19. TCRdb's copy holds only in-frame clones and misses some; the assay was immunoSEQ multiplex PCR. The sample consists of fewer than 400,000 clones, under 90% of them appearing once. V was trimmed by 2 bases and J by 4 bases, leaving 9 bases between them. Germline V gives CDR1 SGDLS, CDR2 YYNGEE. The CDR3 loop spans 13 amino acids. Sequencing was performed on PBMCs or T cells enriched from blood (not recorded which). The sequence was obtained from a woman younger than 45 who had recovered from COVID-19. V gene TRBV9 combines with J gene TRBJ1-1, with D perhaps TRBD1 (5 bases). The chain's CDR3 is CASSVLGGTEAFF. The CDR3 region has the DNA TGTGCCAGCAGCGTGCTCGGGGGCACTGAAGCTTTCTTT. Supplemented by reference TRBV9 and TRBJ1-1, the full variable domain reads DSGVTQTPKHLITATGQRVTLRCSPRSGDLSVYWYQQSLDQGLQFLIQYYNGEERAKGNILERFSAQQFPDLHSELNLSSLELGDSALYFCASSVLGGTEAFFGQGTRLTVV.